These 11 T cell receptor beta chains originate from one sample sequenced in a study of identical twins. Using its own MiXCR run on the 5' RACE reads, TCRdb lists one record per CDR3 protein. The table has 1.5 million to 2 million distinct CDR3 sequences, roughly a third seen once; the top ten hold under 0.35%. Source material: cord blood. Every receptor here comes from a newborn girl in good health.

The table lists this clonotype with a few counts. This chain joins TRBV29-1 and TRBJ1-2; D remains ambiguous. The V end was cut by 3 bases, the J end by 4 bases, with 15 bases between. The CDR3 runs to 14 residues. Germline CDR1 and CDR2: SQVTM and ANQGSEA. The CDR3 sequence: CSVDSILSVYGYTF. The CDR3 DNA reads TGCAGCGTTGACTCGATCCTCTCGGTCTATGGCTACACCTTC.

The chain joins TRBV28 to TRBJ2-1; 8 bases agree with TRBD1. This CDR3 is 16 amino acids long. From germline, CDR1 is MDHEN and CDR2 SYDVKM. Trimming cost V 5 bases and J 13 bases; bases outside gene matches: 19. The CDR3 loop is CASSLWPGQVSYDQFF. CDR3 DNA sequence: TGTGCCAGCAGTCTGTGGCCGGGACAGGTCTCCTACGATCAGTTCTTC.

The V and J genes are TRBV5-1 and TRBJ2-2; 8 positions match TRBD2. The germline CDR1 and CDR2 sequences are SGHRS and YFSETQ. The J segment lost 0 bases and the V segment lost 4 bases, leaving 5 bases of the junction unmatched. The CDR3 consists of 16 residues. Here the CDR3 DNA reads TGCGCCAGCAGCACCCGAGCGGGAGCGAACACCGGGGAGCTGTTTTTT. This sequence encodes CASSTRAGANTGELFF.

V and J are TRBV4-2 and TRBJ2-1; TRBD2 matches at 11 bases. V shed 4 bases and J 5 bases; nucleotides not matched to a gene: 4. In germline, CDR1 is LGHNA, CDR2 YNFKEQ. The CDR3 is made up of 15 amino acids. The CDR3 region has the DNA TGTGCCAGCAGCCGCGGGACTAGCGGACACAATGAGCAGTTCTTC. Encoded protein: CASSRGTSGHNEQFF.

This clonotype was seen a few times. Here the CDR3 reads CASSLHGGDTDTQYF. In nucleotides, the CDR3 is TGTGCCAGCAGCCTACACGGGGGAGACACAGATACGCAGTATTTT. J is TRBJ2-3 and V is TRBV3-1; weak D call: TRBD2 (6 bases). The CDR3 runs to 15 residues. CDR1 and CDR2 from the germline V gene are LGHDT and YNNKEL (reference sequence). V lost 4 bases and J 2 bases, leaving 13 bases between the germline ends.

This clonotype was seen more than once but under ten times. The chain joins TRBV20-1 to TRBJ1-5; D is perhaps TRBD1 (5 bases). This CDR3 is built from 14 residues. The V end was cut by 6 bases, the J end by 4 bases, with 16 bases between. Germline CDR1 reads DFQATT; CDR2 reads SNEGSKA (reference sequence). The CDR3 DNA reads as TGCAGTGCCCCTGGGGGGGTACCAAATCAGCCCCAGCATTTT. Protein product: CSAPGGVPNQPQHF.

J is TRBJ2-3 and V is TRBV11-2; 11 nucleotides match TRBD1. The CDR3 consists of 16 residues. Germline V CDR1 and CDR2: SGHAT, FQNNGV. J lost 3 bases, V lost 4 bases, and 6 bases had no gene match. CDR3 sequence (DNA): TGTGCCAGCAGCTCCGGACAGGGGGCTAGAACAGATACGCAGTATTTT. As protein: CASSSGQGARTDTQYF. The variable domain in full, with the rest retrieved from reference TRBV11-2 and TRBJ2-3, is EAGVAQSPRYKIIEKRQSVAFWCNPISGHATLYWYQQILGQGPKLLIQFQNNGVVDDSQLPKDRFSAERLKGVDSTLKIQPAKLEDSAVYLCASSSGQGARTDTQYFGPGTRLTVL.

This clonotype was counted only a few times. The chain recombines TRBV20-1 with TRBJ2-7; perhaps TRBD1 as D (6 bases). V was trimmed by 5 bases and J by 1 base, leaving 15 bases between them. The CDR3 totals 14 residues. CDR1 is DFQATT and CDR2 is SNEGSKA in the germline V gene (reference sequence). The CDR3 loop is CSAPDRTLSYEQYF. In DNA form, the CDR3 reads TGCAGTGCTCCTGACAGGACCCTGTCCTACGAGCAGTACTTC.

This clonotype was found a few times. The chain recombines TRBV27 with TRBJ2-1, with 13 positions matching TRBD2. Trimming cost V 2 bases and J 9 bases; bases outside gene matches: 1. This CDR3 has 14 amino acids. Germline V lookup: CDR1 MNHEY, CDR2 SMNVEV (reference sequence). CDR3 protein: CASSLRLAGGEQFF. The CDR3 coding sequence is TGTGCCAGCAGTTTAAGACTAGCGGGGGGTGAGCAGTTCTTC.

J is TRBJ1-1 and V is TRBV10-3; D uncertain. The V end was cut by 9 bases, the J end by 8 bases, with 13 bases between. The length of the CDR3 is 11 residues. From germline, CDR1 is ENHRY and CDR2 SYGVKD. The CDR3 nucleotides are TGTGCCATAAGAACAGTGGAAGAAGCTTTCTTT. Encoded protein: CAIRTVEEAFF.

The chain uses TRBV29-1 and TRBJ1-1, with 8 bases matching TRBD1. The germline V gene has CDR1 SQVTM and CDR2 ANQGSEA. The CDR3 contains 13 residues. Trimming removed 4 bases from V and 4 bases from J; junction bases left unmatched: 5. In DNA form, the CDR3 reads TGCAGCGTTGCCGATGACAGGGGCACTGAAGCTTTCTTT. It translates to CSVADDRGTEAFF.